This T cell receptor beta chain was retrieved from a study of blood T cell repertoires in COVID-19. Turning to the study itself: Specimens from acute and convalescent COVID-19 originated in the United States, Italy and Spain. PBMCs, B-cell-depleted T cells, or T cells provided the cDNA or gDNA that made up the material.

Germline assignment: CDR1 LNHDA and CDR2 SQIVND (reference sequence). This CDR3 is 15 amino acids long. The germline V and J ends were trimmed by 3 bases and 9 bases, with 18 bases remaining between them. Per the authors' pipeline: Researchers report that nucleated cell counts were estimated from reference gene primer amplification. Repertoires were generated with immunoSEQ multiplex PCR, while TCRdb's copy carries only in-frame clones and drops some. That table supplies the V and J calls and clone size; D and trimming were determined from the DNA. The sample includes 150,000 to 200,000 clones, roughly 86% of them seen just once.

The TCR originated in a man younger than 35 with acute or convalescent COVID-19. The sample taken for sequencing was peripheral blood. V and J are TRBV19 and TRBJ1-5; D call uncertain. The CDR3, as DNA: TGTGCCAGTAGTATCTCAGGCCCCCTAAGTCGGCCCCAGCATTTT. Translation: CASSISGPLSRPQHF.